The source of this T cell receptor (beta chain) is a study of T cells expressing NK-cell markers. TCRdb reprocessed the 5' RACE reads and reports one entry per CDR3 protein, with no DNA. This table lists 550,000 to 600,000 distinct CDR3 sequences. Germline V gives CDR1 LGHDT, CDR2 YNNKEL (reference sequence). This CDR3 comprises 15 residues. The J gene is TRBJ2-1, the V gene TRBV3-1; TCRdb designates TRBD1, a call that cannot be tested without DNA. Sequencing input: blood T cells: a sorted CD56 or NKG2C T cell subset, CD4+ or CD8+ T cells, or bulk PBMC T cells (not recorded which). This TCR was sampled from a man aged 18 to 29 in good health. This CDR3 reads CASSHGQGGYNEQFF.